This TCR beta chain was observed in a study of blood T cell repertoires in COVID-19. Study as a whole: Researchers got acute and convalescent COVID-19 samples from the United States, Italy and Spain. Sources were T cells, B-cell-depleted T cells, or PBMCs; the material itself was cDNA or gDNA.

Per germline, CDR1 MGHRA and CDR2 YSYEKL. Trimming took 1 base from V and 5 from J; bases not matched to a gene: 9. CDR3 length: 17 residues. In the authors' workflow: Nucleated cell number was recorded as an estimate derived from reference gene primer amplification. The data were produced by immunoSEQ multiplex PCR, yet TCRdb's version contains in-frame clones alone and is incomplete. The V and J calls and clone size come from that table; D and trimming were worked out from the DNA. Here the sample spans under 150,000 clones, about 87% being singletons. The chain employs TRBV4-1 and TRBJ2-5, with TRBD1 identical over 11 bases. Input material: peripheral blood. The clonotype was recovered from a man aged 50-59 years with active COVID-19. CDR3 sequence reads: CASSQASGQGASETQYF. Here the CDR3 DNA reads TGCGCCAGCAGCCAAGCCTCCGGACAGGGGGCTTCGGAGACCCAGTACTTC.